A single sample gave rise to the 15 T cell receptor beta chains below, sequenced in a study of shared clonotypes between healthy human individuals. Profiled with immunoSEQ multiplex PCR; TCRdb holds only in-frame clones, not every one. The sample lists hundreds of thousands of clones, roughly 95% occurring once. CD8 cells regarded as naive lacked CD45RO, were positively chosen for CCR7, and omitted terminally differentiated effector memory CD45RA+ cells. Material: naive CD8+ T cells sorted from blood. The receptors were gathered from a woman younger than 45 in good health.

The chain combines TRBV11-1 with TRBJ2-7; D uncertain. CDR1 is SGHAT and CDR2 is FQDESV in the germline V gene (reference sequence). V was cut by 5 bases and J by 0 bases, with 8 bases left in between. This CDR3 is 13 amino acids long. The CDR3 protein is CASSVAASYEQYF. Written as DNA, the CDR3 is TGTGCCAGCAGCGTGGCAGCCTCCTACGAGCAGTACTTC.

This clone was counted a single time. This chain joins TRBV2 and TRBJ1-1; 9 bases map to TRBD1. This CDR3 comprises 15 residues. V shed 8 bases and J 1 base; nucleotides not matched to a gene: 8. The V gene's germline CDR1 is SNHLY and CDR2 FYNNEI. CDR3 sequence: CASGGDRETNTEAFF. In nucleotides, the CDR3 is TGTGCCAGCGGGGGGGACAGGGAGACGAACACTGAAGCTTTCTTT.

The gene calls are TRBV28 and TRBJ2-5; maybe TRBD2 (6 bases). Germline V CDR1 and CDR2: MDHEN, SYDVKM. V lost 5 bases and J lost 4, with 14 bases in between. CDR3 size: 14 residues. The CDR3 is CASSPSDYRETQYF. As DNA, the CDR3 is TGTGCCAGCAGTCCATCGGACTATCGAGAGACCCAGTACTTC.

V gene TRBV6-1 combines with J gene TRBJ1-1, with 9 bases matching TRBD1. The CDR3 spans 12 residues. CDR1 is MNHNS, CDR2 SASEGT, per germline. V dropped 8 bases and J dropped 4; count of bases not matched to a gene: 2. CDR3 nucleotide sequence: TGTGCCAGCGAGGGACAGGGCACTGAAGCTTTCTTT. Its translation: CASEGQGTEAFF.

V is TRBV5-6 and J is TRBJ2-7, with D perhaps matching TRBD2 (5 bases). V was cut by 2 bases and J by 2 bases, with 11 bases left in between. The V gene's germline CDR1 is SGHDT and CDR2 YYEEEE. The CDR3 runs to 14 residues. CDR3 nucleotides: TGTGCCAGCAGCTTCCTAGCCTATCCCTACGAGCAGTACTTC. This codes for CASSFLAYPYEQYF.

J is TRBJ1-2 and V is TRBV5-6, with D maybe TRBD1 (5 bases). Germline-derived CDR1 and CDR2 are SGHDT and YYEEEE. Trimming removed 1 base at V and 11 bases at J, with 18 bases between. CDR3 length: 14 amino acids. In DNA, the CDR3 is TGTGCCAGCAGCTTGATGCAGGGAATATACCTATACACCTTC. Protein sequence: CASSLMQGIYLYTF.

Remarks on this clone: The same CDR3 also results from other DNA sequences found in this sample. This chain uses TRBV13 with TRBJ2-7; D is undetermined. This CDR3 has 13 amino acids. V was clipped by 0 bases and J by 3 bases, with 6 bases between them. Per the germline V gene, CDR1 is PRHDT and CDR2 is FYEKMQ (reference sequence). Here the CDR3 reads CASSLGRDYEQYF. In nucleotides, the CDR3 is TGTGCCAGCAGCTTAGGTCGAGACTACGAGCAGTACTTC.

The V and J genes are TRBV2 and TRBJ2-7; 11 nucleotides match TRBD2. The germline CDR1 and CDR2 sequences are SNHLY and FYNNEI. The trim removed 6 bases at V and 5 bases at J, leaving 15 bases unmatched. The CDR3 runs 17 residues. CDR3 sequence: CASSPTGLAAEADEQYF. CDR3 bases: TGTGCCAGCAGCCCAACGGGACTAGCGGCCGAGGCCGACGAGCAGTACTTC.

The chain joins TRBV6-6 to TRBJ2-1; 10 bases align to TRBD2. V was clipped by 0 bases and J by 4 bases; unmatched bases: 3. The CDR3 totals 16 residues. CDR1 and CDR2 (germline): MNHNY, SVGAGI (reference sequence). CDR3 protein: CASSYSPGLAYNEQFF. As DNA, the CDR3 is TGTGCCAGCAGTTACTCACCGGGACTAGCGTACAATGAGCAGTTCTTC.

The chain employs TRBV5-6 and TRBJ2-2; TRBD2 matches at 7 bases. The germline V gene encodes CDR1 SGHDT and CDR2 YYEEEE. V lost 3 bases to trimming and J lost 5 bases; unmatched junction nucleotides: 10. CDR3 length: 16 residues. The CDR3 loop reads CASSWGGAELTGELFF. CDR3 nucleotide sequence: TGTGCCAGCAGCTGGGGGGGAGCGGAGCTGACCGGGGAGCTGTTTTTT.

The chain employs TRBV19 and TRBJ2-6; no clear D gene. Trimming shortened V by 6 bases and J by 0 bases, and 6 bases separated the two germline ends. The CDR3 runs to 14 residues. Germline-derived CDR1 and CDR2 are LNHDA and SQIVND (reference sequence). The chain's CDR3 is CASRGGSGANVLTF. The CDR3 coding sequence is TGTGCCAGTAGGGGCGGCTCTGGGGCCAACGTCCTGACTTTC. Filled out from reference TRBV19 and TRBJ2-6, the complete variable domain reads DGGITQSPKYLFRKEGQNVTLSCEQNLNHDAMYWYRQDPGQGLRLIYYSQIVNDFQKGDIAEGYSVSREKKESFPLTVTSAQKNPTAFYLCASRGGSGANVLTFGAGSRLTVL.

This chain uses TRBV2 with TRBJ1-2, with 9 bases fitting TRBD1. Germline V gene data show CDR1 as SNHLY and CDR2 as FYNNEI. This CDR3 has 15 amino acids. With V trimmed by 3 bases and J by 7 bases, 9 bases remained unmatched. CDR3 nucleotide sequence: TGTGCCAGCAGTGACTCTCGGCGGACAGGGGCTGGCTACACCTTC. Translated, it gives CASSDSRRTGAGYTF. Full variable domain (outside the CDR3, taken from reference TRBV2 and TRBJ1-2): EPEVTQTPSHQVTQMGQEVILRCVPISNHLYFYWYRQILGQKVEFLVSFYNNEISEKSEIFDDQFSVERPDGSNFTLKIRSTKLEDSAMYFCASSDSRRTGAGYTFGSGTRLTVV.

The CDR3 DNA reads as TGTGCCAGCAGCGCCCAACTAAGGGACACCTACAATGAGCAGTTCTTC. Translation: CASSAQLRDTYNEQFF. The V and J genes are TRBV2 and TRBJ2-1, with D perhaps matching TRBD1 (6 bases). This CDR3 is built from 16 residues. Trimming took off 6 bases at V and 2 bases at J, with 17 bases between the two ends. In germline, CDR1 is SNHLY, CDR2 FYNNEI.

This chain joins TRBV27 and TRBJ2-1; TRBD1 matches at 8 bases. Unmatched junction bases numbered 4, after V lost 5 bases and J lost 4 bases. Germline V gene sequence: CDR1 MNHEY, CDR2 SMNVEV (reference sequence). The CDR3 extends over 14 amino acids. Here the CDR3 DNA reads TGTGCCAGCAGTCGGACAGGGCGATACAATGAGCAGTTCTTC. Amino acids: CASSRTGRYNEQFF.

CDR3 nucleotide sequence: TGTGCCAGCAGTGAATTAAACGACAGGGGGGAGACCCAGTACTTC. Translation: CASSELNDRGETQYF. The chain joins TRBV2 to TRBJ2-5; TRBD1 matches at 9 bases. CDR3 size: 15 residues. The germline gives CDR1 SNHLY, CDR2 FYNNEI. V was clipped by 2 bases and J by 5 bases; unmatched bases: 6.